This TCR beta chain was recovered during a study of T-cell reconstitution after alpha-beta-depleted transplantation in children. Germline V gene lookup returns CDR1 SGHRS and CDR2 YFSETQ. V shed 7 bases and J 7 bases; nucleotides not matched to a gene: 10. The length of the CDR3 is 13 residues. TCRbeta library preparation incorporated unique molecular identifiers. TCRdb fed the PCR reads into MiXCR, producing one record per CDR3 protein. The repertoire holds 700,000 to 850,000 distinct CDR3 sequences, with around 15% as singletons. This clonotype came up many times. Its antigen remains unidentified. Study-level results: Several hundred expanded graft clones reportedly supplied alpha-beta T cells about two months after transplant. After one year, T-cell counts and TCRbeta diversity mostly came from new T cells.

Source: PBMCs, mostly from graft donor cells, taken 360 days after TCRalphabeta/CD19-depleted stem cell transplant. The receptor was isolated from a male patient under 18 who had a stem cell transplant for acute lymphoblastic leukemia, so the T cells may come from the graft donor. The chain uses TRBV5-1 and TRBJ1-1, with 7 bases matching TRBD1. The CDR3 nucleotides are TGCGCCAGCCGCCAGGGGGTTGTAAATGAAGCTTTCTTT. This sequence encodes CASRQGVVNEAFF.